This T cell receptor (beta chain) was recovered during a study of blood T cell repertoires in COVID-19. Repertoires were generated with immunoSEQ multiplex PCR, while TCRdb's copy carries only in-frame clones and drops some. The sample includes 95,000 or so clones, under 90% of them seen just once. There are a few counts of this clone. The CDR3 runs 13 residues. Germline CDR1 reads SGHNT; CDR2 reads YYREEE (reference sequence). Trimming stripped 4 bases from V and 7 bases from J, with 13 bases between. This sequence joins TRBV5-4 and TRBJ2-3, with a tentative D call TRBD2 (7 bases). This clonotype originated in a human donor in a cohort sampled during active COVID-19. What was sequenced was peripheral blood. The CDR3 DNA follows: TGTGCCAGCAGCCCGGGGGGCCCGAATACGCAGTATTTT. Amino acids: CASSPGGPNTQYF.